This entry lists 19 T cell receptor beta chains sequenced from one sample in a study of shared clonotypes between healthy human individuals. Clones were read by immunoSEQ multiplex PCR, and TCRdb kept only the in-frame ones, dropping some. The table shows 600,000 to 800,000 clones, with just under 75% occurring only once. The sample consisted of memory CD4+ T cells sorted from blood. Subset here: CD45RA-negative fraction. The receptors here all came from a woman in her twenties or thirties in good health.

A few counts support this clone. The rearrangement joins TRBV18 to TRBJ1-1; D is unclear. The CDR3 loop spans 14 amino acids. Trimming cost V 2 bases and J 3 bases, with 10 bases left between them. Germline V gives CDR1 KGHSH, CDR2 LQKENI. The CDR3 DNA reads as TGTGCCAGCTCACCATGGAACACCGACACTGAAGCTTTCTTT. Encoded protein: CASSPWNTDTEAFF.

This sequence joins TRBV19 and TRBJ1-2; D gene unclear. The CDR3 runs 9 residues. Trimming shortened V by 8 bases and J by 9 bases, and 7 bases separated the two germline ends. Per the germline V gene, CDR1 is LNHDA and CDR2 is SQIVND (reference sequence). The CDR3 coding sequence is TGTGCCAGTTCCCGAAGCTACACCTTC. This gives the protein CASSRSYTF.

This chain joins TRBV6-4 and TRBJ1-2, with 9 bases that match TRBD1. The CDR3 extends over 15 amino acids. The germline V gene has CDR1 MRHNA and CDR2 SNTAGT. V was clipped by 5 bases and J by 4 bases; unmatched bases: 8. CDR3 nucleotides: TGTGCCAGCAGTCCGGGACAGGGCGTACGCTATGGCTACACCTTC. As protein: CASSPGQGVRYGYTF.

The genes are TRBV11-2 and TRBJ2-3; 8 nucleotides align to TRBD2. The germline V gene encodes CDR1 SGHAT and CDR2 FQNNGV. J gave up 0 bases and V 2 bases, and 4 bases lay outside the gene matches. CDR3 length: 16 residues. In DNA form, the CDR3 reads TGTGCCAGCAGCTTAATTGCGGGAGGTAGCACAGATACGCAGTATTTT. It encodes CASSLIAGGSTDTQYF.

The V and J genes are TRBV4-2 and TRBJ2-7; 10 bases line up with TRBD1. Germline lookup yields CDR1 LGHNA and CDR2 YNFKEQ. This CDR3 is built from 17 residues. V shed 0 bases and J 1 base; nucleotides not matched to a gene: 6. The CDR3 DNA is TGTGCCAGCAGCCAAGAAGTCCGGGACAGGGGATCCTACGAGCAGTACTTC. It is translated as CASSQEVRDRGSYEQYF.

The chain has TRBV6-4 and TRBJ1-1; a possible D gene is TRBD1 (5 bases). The V gene's germline CDR1 is MRHNA and CDR2 SNTAGT. CDR3 length: 14 residues. V was pared by 1 base and J by 4 bases, with 10 bases between. The CDR3 reads CASSDYLGATEAFF. In DNA, the CDR3 is TGTGCCAGCAGTGACTACCTCGGGGCCACTGAAGCTTTCTTT.

J is TRBJ2-2 and V is TRBV6-6; D may be TRBD1 (6 bases). The length of the CDR3 is 15 residues. From germline, CDR1 is MNHNY and CDR2 SVGAGI (reference sequence). Trimming took 7 bases from V and 4 from J, leaving 16 bases between them. The CDR3 loop reads CASTPTRGGTGELFF. As DNA, the CDR3 is TGTGCCAGCACGCCGACCAGAGGGGGCACCGGGGAGCTGTTTTTT.

The chain recombines TRBV7-8 with TRBJ2-1; unclear D gene. Germline loops: CDR1 SGHVS, CDR2 FQNEAQ. This CDR3 is built from 15 residues. V was pared by 4 bases and J by 5 bases, with 15 bases between. CDR3 sequence (DNA): TGTGCCAGCAGCTCCTCGCTGGAGTCTAACAATGAGCAGTTCTTC. It is translated as CASSSSLESNNEQFF.

V is TRBV28 and J is TRBJ2-7; a possible D gene is TRBD2 (6 bases). Looked up from germline, CDR1 is MDHEN and CDR2 is SYDVKM. Trimming took off 3 bases at V and 2 bases at J, with 11 bases between the two ends. The CDR3 consists of 14 residues. DNA of the CDR3: TGTGCCAGCAGTTTTGGAGGGGCGGCCTACGAGCAGTACTTC. Residues: CASSFGGAAYEQYF.

The chain links TRBV18 to TRBJ1-5; D is uncertain. Trimming shortened V by 3 bases and J by 3 bases, and 12 bases separated the two germline ends. Germline V gives CDR1 KGHSH, CDR2 LQKENI. The CDR3 is 15 amino acids. CDR3 coding DNA: TGTGCCAGCTCACCCACAGAGGCCAACAATCAGCCCCAGCATTTT. Protein: CASSPTEANNQPQHF.

The chain couples TRBV5-1 to TRBJ2-3, with 9 bases lining up with TRBD2. V dropped 0 bases and J dropped 4; count of bases not matched to a gene: 6. The CDR3 spans 16 residues. The germline V gene has CDR1 SGHRS and CDR2 YFSETQ. The CDR3 region has the DNA TGCGCCAGCAGCTTGGGGGCTAGCGGGGATCCAGATACGCAGTATTTT. Amino acids: CASSLGASGDPDTQYF.

The chain employs TRBV10-3 and TRBJ1-5; 7 nucleotides line up with TRBD1. This CDR3 comprises 16 residues. V lost 3 bases, J lost 1 base, and 6 bases stayed unmatched. The germline gives CDR1 ENHRY, CDR2 SYGVKD. The CDR3 DNA reads as TGTGCCATCAGTGAACTGGGGACAGAAAGCAATCAGCCCCAGCATTTT. It encodes CAISELGTESNQPQHF.

The chain joins TRBV27 to TRBJ1-1, with 9 bases aligning to TRBD1. The germline CDR1 and CDR2 sequences are MNHEY and SMNVEV (reference sequence). This CDR3 is built from 14 residues. V was pared by 7 bases and J by 7 bases, with 10 bases of the junction left unmatched. DNA for the CDR3: TGTGCCAGCAAGGAGGACAGGGGATGGGGTGAAGCTTTCTTT. Protein product: CASKEDRGWGEAFF.

The chain employs TRBV11-2 and TRBJ2-7, with unresolved D. The V end was cut by 5 bases, the J end by 3 bases, with 11 bases between. CDR1 and CDR2 from the germline V gene are SGHAT and FQNNGV. The CDR3 sequence is 13 residues long. The CDR3 nucleotides are TGTGCCAGCAGCCCCCCTGCAGTCTACGAGCAGTACTTC. Encoded protein: CASSPPAVYEQYF.

This sequence joins TRBV2 and TRBJ1-4; 8 bases agree with TRBD1. The CDR3 runs 13 residues. Germline V CDR1 and CDR2: SNHLY, FYNNEI. Trimming removed 10 bases from V and 7 bases from J; junction bases left unmatched: 8. CDR3: CATARGPTEKLFF. The CDR3 region has the DNA TGTGCCACAGCCAGGGGGCCCACTGAAAAACTGTTTTTT.

DNA for the CDR3: TGTGCCATCAGTGTTGGACAGGGGAACTATGGCTACACCTTC. Translation gives CAISVGQGNYGYTF. V and J are TRBV10-3 and TRBJ1-2; 9 bases are a match to TRBD1. Germline V gene data show CDR1 as ENHRY and CDR2 as SYGVKD. CDR3 size: 14 residues. J was trimmed by 2 bases and V by 4 bases; bases with no gene match: 2.

The CDR3: CASSVDADQPQHF. CDR3 DNA sequence: TGTGCCAGCAGCGTAGATGCAGATCAGCCCCAGCATTTT. The J gene is TRBJ1-5, the V gene TRBV9; no clear D. V shed 0 bases and J shed 5 bases, with 6 bases lying between them. Germline V gene data show CDR1 as SGDLS and CDR2 as YYNGEE. The length of the CDR3 is 13 residues.

The rearrangement uses TRBV29-1 and TRBJ2-7; TRBD1 matches 7 bases. The CDR3 sequence is 13 residues long. V lost 7 bases, J lost 3 bases, and 9 bases stayed unmatched. The germline V gene has CDR1 SQVTM and CDR2 ANQGSEA. The CDR3 region has the DNA TGCAGCGCAGGACAGGCAAGAGACTACGAGCAGTACTTC. Protein: CSAGQARDYEQYF.

This rearrangement joins TRBV2 to TRBJ2-7, with 7 bases lining up with TRBD2. This CDR3 contains 13 residues. Germline V CDR1 and CDR2: SNHLY, FYNNEI. V lost 4 bases to trimming and J lost 5 bases; unmatched junction nucleotides: 5. CDR3 bases: TGTGCCAGCAGTGTATCGGGGGGAAACGAGCAGTACTTC. Translating it yields CASSVSGGNEQYF.